This TCR beta chain was retrieved from a study of T cell responses to AZD1222 COVID-19 vaccine. Study context: Second doses were pooled across both intervals (about 4 or about 12 weeks).

General observations from the study: Unmutated regions of variants are reportedly targeted by nearly half of spike-specific TCRs. At baseline, seropositivity was found in only six or seven AZD1222 recipients. The study sampled repertoires only after the peak T cell response.

Only in-frame clones appear in the TCRdb table, and some are missing; sequencing was by immunoSEQ multiplex PCR. Here the sample spans about 96,000 clones, 90% being singletons. Note on this clone: Its matching antigen is unknown.

The clonotype originates from an adult in good health. The sample consisted of peripheral blood, taken on day 0 of AZD1222 vaccination.

The CDR3 nucleotides read TGTGCCAGCAGCTTCGAACTAGCGGGAGGGCTTGAGCAGTACTTC. Protein: CASSFELAGGLEQYF. The chain combines TRBV7-6 with TRBJ2-7; 13 bases map to TRBD2. CDR1 is SGHVS, CDR2 FNYEAQ, per germline. J gave up 7 bases and V 3 bases, and 6 bases lay outside the gene matches. The CDR3 runs to 15 residues.